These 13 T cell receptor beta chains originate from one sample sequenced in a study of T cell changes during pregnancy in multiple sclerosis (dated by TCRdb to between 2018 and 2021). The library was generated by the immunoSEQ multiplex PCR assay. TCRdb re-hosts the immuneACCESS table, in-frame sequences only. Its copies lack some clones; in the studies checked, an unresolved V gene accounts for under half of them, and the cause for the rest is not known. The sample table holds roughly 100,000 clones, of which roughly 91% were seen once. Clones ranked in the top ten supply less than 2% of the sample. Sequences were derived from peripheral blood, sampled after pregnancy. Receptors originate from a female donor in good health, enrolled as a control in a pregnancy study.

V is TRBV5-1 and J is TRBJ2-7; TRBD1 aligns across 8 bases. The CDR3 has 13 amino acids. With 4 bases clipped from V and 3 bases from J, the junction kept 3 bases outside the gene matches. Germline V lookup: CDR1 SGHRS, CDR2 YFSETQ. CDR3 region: CASSDRGFYEQYF. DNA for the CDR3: TGCGCCAGCAGCGACAGGGGATTCTACGAGCAGTACTTC.

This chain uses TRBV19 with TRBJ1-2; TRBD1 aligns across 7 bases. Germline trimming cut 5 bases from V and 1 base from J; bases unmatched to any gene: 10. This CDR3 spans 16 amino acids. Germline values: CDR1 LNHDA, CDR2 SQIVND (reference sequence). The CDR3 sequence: CASSPRGTVLNYGYTF. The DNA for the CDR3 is TGTGCCAGTAGTCCCCGAGGGACAGTGCTTAACTATGGCTACACCTTC.

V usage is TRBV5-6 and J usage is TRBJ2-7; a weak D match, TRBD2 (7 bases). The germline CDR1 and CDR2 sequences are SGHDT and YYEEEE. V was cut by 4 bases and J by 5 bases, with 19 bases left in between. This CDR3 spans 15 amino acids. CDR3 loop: CASSLPRGASNEQYF. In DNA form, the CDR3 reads TGTGCCAGCAGCCTACCTCGGGGGGCCAGTAACGAGCAGTACTTC.

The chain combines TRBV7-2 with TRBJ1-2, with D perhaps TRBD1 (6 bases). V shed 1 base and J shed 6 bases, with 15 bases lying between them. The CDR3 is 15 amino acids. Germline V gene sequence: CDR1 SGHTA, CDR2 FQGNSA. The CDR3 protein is CASSLEGTRLHGYTF. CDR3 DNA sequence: TGTGCCAGCAGCTTAGAGGGGACACGGTTGCATGGCTACACCTTC.

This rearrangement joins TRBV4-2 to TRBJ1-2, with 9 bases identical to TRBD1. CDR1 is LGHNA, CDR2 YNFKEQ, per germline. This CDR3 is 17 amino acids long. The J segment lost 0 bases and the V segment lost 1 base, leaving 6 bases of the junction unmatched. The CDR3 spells CASSQGIGTGSNYGYTF. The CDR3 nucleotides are TGTGCCAGCAGCCAAGGAATCGGGACAGGGTCTAACTATGGCTACACCTTC.

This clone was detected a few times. CDR3 in DNA: TGTGCCAGCAGTACGTACGGGTCTGTAGGCTCACCCCTCCACTTT. It yields the protein CASSTYGSVGSPLHF. V and J are TRBV6-5 and TRBJ1-6; D gene unclear. V was cut by 5 bases and J by 10 bases, with 18 bases left in between. This CDR3 contains 15 residues. The germline V gene encodes CDR1 MNHEY and CDR2 SVGAGI.

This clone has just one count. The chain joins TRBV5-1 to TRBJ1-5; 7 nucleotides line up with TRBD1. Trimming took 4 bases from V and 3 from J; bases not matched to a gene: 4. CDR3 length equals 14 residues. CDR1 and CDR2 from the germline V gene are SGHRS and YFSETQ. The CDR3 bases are TGCGCCAGCAGCACTGGGACAGACAATCAGCCCCAGCATTTT. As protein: CASSTGTDNQPQHF.

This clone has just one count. The CDR3 nucleotides are TGTGCCAGCACGGTCGCTACTAACTATGGCTACACCTTC. Translated, it gives CASTVATNYGYTF. J is TRBJ1-2 and V is TRBV28; D unresolved. Per the germline V gene, CDR1 is MDHEN and CDR2 is SYDVKM. V lost 7 bases, J lost 0 bases, and 9 bases lay in between. The CDR3 length is 13 residues.

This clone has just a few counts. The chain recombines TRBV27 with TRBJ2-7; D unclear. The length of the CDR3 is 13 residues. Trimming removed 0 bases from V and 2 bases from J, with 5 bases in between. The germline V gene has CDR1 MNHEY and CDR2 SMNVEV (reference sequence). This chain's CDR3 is CASSLSYTYEQYF. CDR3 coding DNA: TGTGCCAGCAGTTTATCGTACACCTACGAGCAGTACTTC.

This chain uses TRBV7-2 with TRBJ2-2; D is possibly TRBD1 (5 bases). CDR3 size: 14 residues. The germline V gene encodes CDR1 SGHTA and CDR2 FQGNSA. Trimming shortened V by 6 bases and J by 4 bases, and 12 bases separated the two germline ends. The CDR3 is CASSGQGITGELFF. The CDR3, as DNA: TGTGCCAGCAGTGGGCAGGGAATCACCGGGGAGCTGTTTTTT.

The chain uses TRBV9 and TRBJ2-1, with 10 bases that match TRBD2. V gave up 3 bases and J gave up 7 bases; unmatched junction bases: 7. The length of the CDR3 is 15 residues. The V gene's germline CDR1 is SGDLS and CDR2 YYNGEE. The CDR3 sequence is CASSERGGVVNEQFF. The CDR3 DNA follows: TGTGCCAGCAGCGAGCGGGGGGGAGTAGTAAATGAGCAGTTCTTC.

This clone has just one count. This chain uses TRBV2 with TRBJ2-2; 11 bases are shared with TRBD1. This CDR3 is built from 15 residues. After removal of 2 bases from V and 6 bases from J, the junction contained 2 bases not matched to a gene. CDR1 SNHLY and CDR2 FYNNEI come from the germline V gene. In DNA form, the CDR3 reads TGTGCCAGCAGTGAAAGGGGACAGGGGGCCGGGGAGCTGTTTTTT. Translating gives CASSERGQGAGELFF.

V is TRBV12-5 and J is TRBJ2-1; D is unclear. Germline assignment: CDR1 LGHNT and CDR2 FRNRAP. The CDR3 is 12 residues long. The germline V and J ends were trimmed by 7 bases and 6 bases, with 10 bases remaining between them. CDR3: CASALVGNEQFF. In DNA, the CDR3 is TGTGCTAGTGCCCTAGTCGGCAATGAGCAGTTCTTC.